This entry concerns a single T cell receptor beta chain. The antigen is undetermined. The sample comes from a study of identical twins. TCRdb processed the 5' RACE reads anew with MiXCR; each CDR3 protein has one entry. Of 420,000 or so distinct CDR3 sequences detected, 15% to 20% appear once; the ten largest clones hold about 12%. The study's findings and limits: Where out-of-frame alpha sequences were twin-shared, they showed excess low generation probability. One should note that invariant MAIT and iNKT cells could partly confound zero-insertion analyses.

This CDR3 contains 15 residues. The germline gives CDR1 SGHVS, CDR2 FNYEAQ. After removal of 4 bases from V and 6 bases from J, the junction contained 6 bases not matched to a gene. This chain links TRBV7-6 with TRBJ1-6, with TRBD1 identical over 7 bases. The source of this sequence is a man in his fifties or sixties in good health. Sequenced input: naive T cells sorted from blood. The CDR3 nucleotides read TGTGCCAGCAGCTATCGGGACAGACGTAATTCACCCCTCCACTTT. This gives the protein CASSYRDRRNSPLHF. The full variable domain, with the rest looked up from reference TRBV7-6 and TRBJ1-6, is GAGVSQSPRYKVTKRGQDVALRCDPISGHVSLYWYRQALGQGPEFLTYFNYEAQQDKSGLPNDRFSAERPEGSISTLTIQRTEQRDSAMYRCASSYRDRRNSPLHFGNGTRLTVT.